The 5 T cell receptor beta chains below were found in one sample sequenced in a study of neoadjuvant anti-PD-1 for oral cavity cancer. Profiled with immunoSEQ multiplex PCR; TCRdb holds only in-frame clones, not every one. The data show roughly 10,000 clones, around 68% seen once. Time point defined: after neoadjuvant nivolumab, at surgical resection. Source: PBMCs, taken after nivolumab (anti-PD-1) treatment. The receptors stem from a person between 40 and 85 years old with oral cavity squamous cell carcinoma.

This chain uses TRBV11-1 with TRBJ2-1; 9 bases are a match to TRBD1. CDR3 length equals 14 residues. The ends lost 5 bases at V and 6 bases at J; junction bases unmatched: 5. Germline CDR1 SGHAT, CDR2 FQDESV (reference sequence). DNA for the CDR3: TGTGCCAGCAGCCGCGGGACAGGGTTCAATGAGCAGTTCTTC. It encodes CASSRGTGFNEQFF.

This clone was seen a single time. The chain recombines TRBV5-7 with TRBJ2-5, with TRBD2 as a possible D gene (5 bases). TRBV5-7 is classed as an ORF, of uncertain function. There are 15 residues in the CDR3. Deletions cut 0 bases from V and 1 base from J, with 10 bases between. This CDR3 is CASSLERELQETQYF. The CDR3 DNA sequence: TGTGCCAGCAGCTTGGAGAGGGAACTCCAAGAGACCCAGTACTTC.

This clone was found a few times. This chain uses TRBV5-6 with TRBJ1-1; no clear D. CDR3 length equals 13 residues. V gave up 1 base and J gave up 6 bases, with 10 bases separating them. Germline V gives CDR1 SGHDT, CDR2 YYEEEE. Written as DNA, the CDR3 is TGTGCCAGCAGCTTGTTTGAGAGCGCTGAAGCTTTCTTT. This translates into CASSLFESAEAFF. The complete variable domain, with remaining parts taken from reference TRBV5-6 and TRBJ1-1, reads DAGVTQSPTHLIKTRGQQVTLRCSPKSGHDTVSWYQQALGQGPQFIFQYYEEEERQRGNFPDRFSGHQFPNYSSELNVNALLLGDSALYLCASSLFESAEAFFGQGTRLTVV.

V is TRBV5-1 and J is TRBJ1-1; 8 bases match TRBD1. Germline CDR1 is SGHRS and CDR2 is YFSETQ. The CDR3 loop spans 15 amino acids. V shed 0 bases, J shed 5 bases, and the junction held 6 bases outside the gene matches. CDR3 sequence: CASSLVGRGQTEAFF. In nucleotides, the CDR3 is TGCGCCAGCAGCTTGGTCGGCAGGGGGCAGACTGAAGCTTTCTTT.

The V gene is TRBV7-9, the J gene TRBJ2-1; D tentatively fits TRBD1 or TRBD2 (5 bases each). Trimming pared 4 bases from V and 8 bases from J, leaving 12 bases between. The CDR3 totals 13 residues. CDR1 is SEHNR, CDR2 FQNEAQ, per germline (reference sequence). The CDR3 loop reads CASSSGADYEQFF. Here the CDR3 DNA reads TGTGCCAGCAGCTCCGGGGCCGACTATGAGCAGTTCTTC.